The clone carrying this T cell receptor beta chain was observed at least ten times. Its antigen is currently unknown. The data stem from a study of T cell repertoires in cytomegalovirus infection. As for the study in general: It was the public TCR beta signatures that indicated both CMV infection and matching HLA type.

The CDR3 sequence is 12 residues long. CDR1 and CDR2 (germline): LGHDT, YNNKEL (reference sequence). Deletions cut 8 bases from V and 4 bases from J, with 9 bases between. TCRdb used MiXCR to reprocess the reads, holding one entry per CDR3 protein. This sample has roughly 130,000 distinct CDR3 sequences, with approximately 9.2% found just once. Study-wide points: Within the response measured ex vivo, HLA-C-restricted CMV-specific TCR beta clonotypes were dominant. People with CMV and the relevant HLA were identified by cumulative public TCR beta family frequency.

The chain carries TRBV3-1 and TRBJ1-5, with D perhaps matching TRBD1 (5 bases). This clonotype originated in a human donor in good health (CMV status not recorded). Some clones in this sample may be carry-over from other donors' samples. The sequencing input was PBMCs. This CDR3 reads CASRQKNQPQHF. Here the CDR3 DNA reads TGTGCCAGCCGACAGAAGAATCAGCCCCAGCATTTT.